This TCR beta chain was sequenced during a study of cytomegalovirus exposure and HLA in healthy donors. Measured with immunoSEQ multiplex PCR; TCRdb has only the in-frame clones, and not every one. Here the sample spans 220,000 or so clones, approximately 83% being singletons. Note on this clone: Its antigen remains unknown.

Study results and caveats: The TCR clusters that emerged in the first cohort tended, a later analysis found, to co-occur in the approximately 130 validation repertoires. The study labeled fewer than 200 TCR beta chains cytomegalovirus-associated.

The receptor's source is a woman in her twenties or thirties in good health and CMV-seropositive. Sequenced material: PBMCs.

DNA for the CDR3: TGTGCCAGCAGCCACACAGGGGGTATAATGGTGAGCGATGGCTACACCTTC. Amino acid sequence: CASSHTGGIMVSDGYTF. The chain carries TRBV14 and TRBJ1-2; the match to TRBD1 covers 8 bases. The germline V gene encodes CDR1 SGHDN and CDR2 FVKESK. CDR3 length: 17 amino acids. The V gene end was trimmed by 3 bases and the J gene end by 6 bases; junction bases not matched to a gene: 15.